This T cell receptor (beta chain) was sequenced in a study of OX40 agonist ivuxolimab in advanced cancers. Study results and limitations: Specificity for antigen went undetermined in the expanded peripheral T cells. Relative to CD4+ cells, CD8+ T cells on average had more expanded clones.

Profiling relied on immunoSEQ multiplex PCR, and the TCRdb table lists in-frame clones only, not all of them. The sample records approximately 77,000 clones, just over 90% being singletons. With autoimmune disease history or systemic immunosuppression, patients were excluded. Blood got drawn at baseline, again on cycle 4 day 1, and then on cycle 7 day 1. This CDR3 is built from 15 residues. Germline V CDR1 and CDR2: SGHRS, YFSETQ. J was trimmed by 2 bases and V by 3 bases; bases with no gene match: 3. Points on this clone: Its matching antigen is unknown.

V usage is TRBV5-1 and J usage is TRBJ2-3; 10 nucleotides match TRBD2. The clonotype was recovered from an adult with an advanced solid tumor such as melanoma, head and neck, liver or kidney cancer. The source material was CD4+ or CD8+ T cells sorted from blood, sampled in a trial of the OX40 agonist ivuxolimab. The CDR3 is CASSWTSGPTDTQYF. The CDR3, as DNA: TGCGCCAGCAGCTGGACTAGCGGCCCCACAGATACGCAGTATTTT.